This T cell receptor (beta chain) was documented in a study of identical twins. Through template switching, a universal primer site was introduced, and the cDNA contained unique molecular identifiers. TCRdb re-derived calls from the 5' RACE reads in MiXCR, one entry per CDR3 protein. The repertoire consists of around 250,000 distinct CDR3 sequences, with about 7% occurring once and the leading ten covering approximately 3.6%. Unmatched junction bases numbered 8, after V lost 2 bases and J lost 2 bases. There are 16 residues in the CDR3. Germline V gene sequence: CDR1 DFQATT, CDR2 SNEGSKA (reference sequence). This same sample was also taken into another study, of yellow fever vaccine responses in identical twins. That source notes: Twins' vaccine T cell response reportedly seemed partly convergent, partly personalized.

The TCR originated in a woman under 30 in good health. This rearrangement joins TRBV20-1 to TRBJ2-7; 11 nucleotides line up with TRBD2. Source material: memory (CD45RO+) T cells sorted from blood. CDR3 amino acids: CSARNPGLAVTYEQYF. CDR3 DNA: TGCAGTGCTAGAAACCCGGGACTAGCGGTGACCTACGAGCAGTACTTC.